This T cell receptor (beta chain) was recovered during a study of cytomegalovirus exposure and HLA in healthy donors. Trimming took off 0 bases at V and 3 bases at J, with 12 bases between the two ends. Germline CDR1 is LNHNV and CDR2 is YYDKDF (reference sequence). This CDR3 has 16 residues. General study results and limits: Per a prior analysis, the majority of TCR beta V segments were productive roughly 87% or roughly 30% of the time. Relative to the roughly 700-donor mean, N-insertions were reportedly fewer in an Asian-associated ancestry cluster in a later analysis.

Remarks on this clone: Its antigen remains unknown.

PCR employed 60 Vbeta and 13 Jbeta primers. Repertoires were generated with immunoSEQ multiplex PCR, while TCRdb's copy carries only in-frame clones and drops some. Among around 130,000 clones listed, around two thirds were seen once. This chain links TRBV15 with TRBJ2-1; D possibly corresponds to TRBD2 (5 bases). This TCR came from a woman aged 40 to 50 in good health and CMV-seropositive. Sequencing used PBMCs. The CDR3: CATSRDKGGFYNEQFF. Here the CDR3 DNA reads TGTGCCACCAGCAGAGATAAGGGCGGGTTCTACAATGAGCAGTTCTTC.